The clone carrying this TCR beta chain has just a few counts. Its antigen remains unidentified. Peripheral blood samples and lesional scalp punch biopsies were obtained from alopecia areata patients. This record belongs to a study of CD8+ T cells in alopecia areata. J was trimmed by 2 bases and V by 3 bases; bases with no gene match: 4. Germline CDR1 reads SGHNT; CDR2 reads YYREEE (reference sequence). The CDR3 length is 15 residues. Study-level results: When scalp samples are sequenced, resident alphabeta T cells of normal skin are also captured. Scalp lesions, especially in alopecia totalis/universalis, had higher clonality than normal scalp.

cDNA reverse transcribed from extracted RNA served as the sequencing template. Profiled with immunoSEQ multiplex PCR; TCRdb holds only in-frame clones, not every one. The sample has roughly 120,000 clones, around two fifths seen once. The rearrangement uses TRBV5-4 and TRBJ2-3; 9 bases are a match to TRBD2. The TCR originated in a human donor with alopecia areata. The sample was CD4+ T cells sorted from blood. The CDR3 reads CASSSRLAATDTQYF. In nucleotides, the CDR3 is TGTGCCAGCAGCTCCCGACTAGCGGCCACAGATACGCAGTATTTT.